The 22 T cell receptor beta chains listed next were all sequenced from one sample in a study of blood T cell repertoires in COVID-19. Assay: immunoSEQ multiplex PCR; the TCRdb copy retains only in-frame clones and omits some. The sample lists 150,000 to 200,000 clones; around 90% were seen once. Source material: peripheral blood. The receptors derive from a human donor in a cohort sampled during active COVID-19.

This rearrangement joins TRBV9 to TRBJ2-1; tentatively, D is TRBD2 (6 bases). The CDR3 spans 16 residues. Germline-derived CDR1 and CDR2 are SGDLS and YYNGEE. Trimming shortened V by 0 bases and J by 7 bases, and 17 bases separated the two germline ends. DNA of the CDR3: TGTGCCAGCAGCGTAGATGCGGGAACTCCGACAAATGAGCAGTTCTTC. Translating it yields CASSVDAGTPTNEQFF. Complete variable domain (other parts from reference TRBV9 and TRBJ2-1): DSGVTQTPKHLITATGQRVTLRCSPRSGDLSVYWYQQSLDQGLQFLIQYYNGEERAKGNILERFSAQQFPDLHSELNLSSLELGDSALYFCASSVDAGTPTNEQFFGPGTRLTVL.

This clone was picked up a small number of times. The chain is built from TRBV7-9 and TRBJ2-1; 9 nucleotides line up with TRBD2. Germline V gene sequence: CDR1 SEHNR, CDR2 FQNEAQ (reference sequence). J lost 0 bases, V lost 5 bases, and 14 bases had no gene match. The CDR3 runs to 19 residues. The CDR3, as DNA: TGTGCCAGCAGCCCAAATCGGGGACTAGCTCCCAGCTCCTACAATGAGCAGTTCTTC. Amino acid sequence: CASSPNRGLAPSSYNEQFF.

CDR3 residues: CASPLSNRGNNSPLHF. The CDR3 DNA sequence: TGTGCCTCCCCCCTTTCTAACAGGGGAAATAATTCACCCCTCCACTTT. The chain couples TRBV30 to TRBJ1-6, with TRBD1 matching over 7 bases. V lost 7 bases to trimming and J lost 5 bases; unmatched junction nucleotides: 14. CDR1 GTSNPN and CDR2 SVGIG come from the germline V gene (reference sequence). This CDR3 has 16 amino acids.

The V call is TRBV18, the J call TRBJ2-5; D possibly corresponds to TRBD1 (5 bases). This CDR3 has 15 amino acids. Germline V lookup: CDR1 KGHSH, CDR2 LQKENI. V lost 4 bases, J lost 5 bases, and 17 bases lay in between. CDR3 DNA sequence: TGTGCCAGCTCACAGACAGTCCCAAAAGGGGAGACCCAGTACTTC. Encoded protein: CASSQTVPKGETQYF. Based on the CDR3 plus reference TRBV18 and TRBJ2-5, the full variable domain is NAGVMQNPRHLVRRRGQEARLRCSPMKGHSHVYWYRQLPEEGLKFMVYLQKENIIDESGMPKERFSAEFPKEGPSILRIQQVVRGDSAAYFCASSQTVPKGETQYFGPGTRLLVL.

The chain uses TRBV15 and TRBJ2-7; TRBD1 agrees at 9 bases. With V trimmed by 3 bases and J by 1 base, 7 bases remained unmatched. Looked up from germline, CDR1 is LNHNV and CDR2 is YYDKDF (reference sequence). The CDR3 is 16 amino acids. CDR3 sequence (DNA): TGTGCCACCAGCAGTAGGCCGGGACAGGGTTCCTACGAGCAGTACTTC. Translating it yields CATSSRPGQGSYEQYF.

The CDR3 loop is CASSQEGNGANVLTF. Here the CDR3 DNA reads TGTGCCAGCAGCCAGGAGGGGAATGGGGCCAACGTCCTGACTTTC. The chain couples TRBV6-6 to TRBJ2-6; a weak D match, TRBD2 (6 bases). Germline CDR1 reads MNHNY; CDR2 reads SVGAGI (reference sequence). V was cut by 6 bases and J by 3 bases, with 12 bases left in between. The CDR3 sequence is 15 residues long.

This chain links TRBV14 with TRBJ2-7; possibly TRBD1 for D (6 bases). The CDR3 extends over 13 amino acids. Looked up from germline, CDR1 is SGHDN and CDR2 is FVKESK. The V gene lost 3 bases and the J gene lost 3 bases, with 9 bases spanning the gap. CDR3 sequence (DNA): TGTGCCAGCAGCCACGGGGACAACTACGAGCAGTACTTC. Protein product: CASSHGDNYEQYF.

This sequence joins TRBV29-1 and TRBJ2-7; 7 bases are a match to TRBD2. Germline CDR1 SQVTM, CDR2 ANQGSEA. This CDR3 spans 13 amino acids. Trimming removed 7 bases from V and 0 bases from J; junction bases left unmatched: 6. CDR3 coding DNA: TGCAGCGCTGGGACTACAAGCTCCTACGAGCAGTACTTC. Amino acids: CSAGTTSSYEQYF.

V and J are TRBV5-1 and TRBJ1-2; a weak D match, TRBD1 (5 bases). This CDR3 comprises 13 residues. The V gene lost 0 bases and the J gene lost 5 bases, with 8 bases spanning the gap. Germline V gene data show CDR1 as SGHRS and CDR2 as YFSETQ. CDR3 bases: TGCGCCAGCAGCTTGGCAGGGCCTTATGGCTACACCTTC. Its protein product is CASSLAGPYGYTF.

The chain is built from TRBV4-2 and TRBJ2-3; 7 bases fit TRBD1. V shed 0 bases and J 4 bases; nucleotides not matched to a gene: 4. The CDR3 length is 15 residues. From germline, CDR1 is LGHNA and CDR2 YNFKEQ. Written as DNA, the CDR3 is TGTGCCAGCAGCCAAGATAGGGACAGTTCAGATACGCAGTATTTT. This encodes CASSQDRDSSDTQYF.

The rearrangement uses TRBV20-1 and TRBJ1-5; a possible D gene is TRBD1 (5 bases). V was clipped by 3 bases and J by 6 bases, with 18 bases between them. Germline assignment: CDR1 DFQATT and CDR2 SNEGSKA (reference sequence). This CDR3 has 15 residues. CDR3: CSASPPEPGLQPQHF. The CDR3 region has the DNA TGCAGTGCTAGTCCCCCGGAGCCAGGGCTTCAGCCCCAGCATTTT.

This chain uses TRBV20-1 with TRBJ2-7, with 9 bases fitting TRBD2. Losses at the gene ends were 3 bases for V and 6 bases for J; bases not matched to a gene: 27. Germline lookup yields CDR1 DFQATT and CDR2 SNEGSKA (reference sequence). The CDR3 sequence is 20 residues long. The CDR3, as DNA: TGCAGTGCTAGTTCCGGCATTCTCGAACAGCGGGAGGTCTGGGAAGGCGAGCAGTACTTC. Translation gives CSASSGILEQREVWEGEQYF.

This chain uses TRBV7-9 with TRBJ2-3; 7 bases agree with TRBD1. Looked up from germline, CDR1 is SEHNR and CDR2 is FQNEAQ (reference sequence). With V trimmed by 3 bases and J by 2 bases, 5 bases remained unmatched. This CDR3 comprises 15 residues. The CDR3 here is CASSFSGQNTDTQYF. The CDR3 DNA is TGTGCCAGCAGCTTTTCGGGACAGAACACAGATACGCAGTATTTT. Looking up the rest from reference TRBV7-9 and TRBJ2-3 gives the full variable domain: DTGVSQNPRHKITKRGQNVTFRCDPISEHNRLYWYRQTLGQGPEFLTYFQNEAQLEKSRLLSDRFSAERPKGSFSTLEIQRTEQGDSAMYLCASSFSGQNTDTQYFGPGTRLTVL.

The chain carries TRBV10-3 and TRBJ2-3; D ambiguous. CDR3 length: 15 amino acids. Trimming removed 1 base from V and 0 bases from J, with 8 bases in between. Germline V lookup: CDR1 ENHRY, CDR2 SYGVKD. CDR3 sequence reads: CAISELSVSTDTQYF. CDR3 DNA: TGTGCCATCAGTGAGTTGTCGGTGAGCACAGATACGCAGTATTTT.

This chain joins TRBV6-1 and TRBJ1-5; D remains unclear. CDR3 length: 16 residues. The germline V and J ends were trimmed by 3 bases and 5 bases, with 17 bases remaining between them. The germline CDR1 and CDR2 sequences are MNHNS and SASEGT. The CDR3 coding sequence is TGTGCCAGCAGTGATTACGGCAGGCTCCAACATCAGCCCCAGCATTTT. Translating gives CASSDYGRLQHQPQHF.

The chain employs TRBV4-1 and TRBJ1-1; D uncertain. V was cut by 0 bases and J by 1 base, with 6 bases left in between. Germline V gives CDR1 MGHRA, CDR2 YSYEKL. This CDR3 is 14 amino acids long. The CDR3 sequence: CASSQDPGNTEAFF. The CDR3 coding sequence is TGCGCCAGCAGCCAAGATCCAGGGAACACTGAAGCTTTCTTT.

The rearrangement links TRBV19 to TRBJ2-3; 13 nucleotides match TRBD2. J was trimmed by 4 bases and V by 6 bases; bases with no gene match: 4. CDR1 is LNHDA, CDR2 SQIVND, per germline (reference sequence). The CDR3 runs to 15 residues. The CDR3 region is CASSRTSGSADTQYF. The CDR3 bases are TGTGCCAGTAGCCGGACTAGCGGGAGTGCAGATACGCAGTATTTT.

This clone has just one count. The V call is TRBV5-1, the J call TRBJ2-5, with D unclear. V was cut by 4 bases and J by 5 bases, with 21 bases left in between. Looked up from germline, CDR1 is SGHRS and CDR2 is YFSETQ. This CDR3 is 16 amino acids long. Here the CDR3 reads CASSPAAARNLETQYF. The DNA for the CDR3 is TGCGCCAGCAGCCCGGCGGCAGCGCGGAACCTCGAGACCCAGTACTTC.

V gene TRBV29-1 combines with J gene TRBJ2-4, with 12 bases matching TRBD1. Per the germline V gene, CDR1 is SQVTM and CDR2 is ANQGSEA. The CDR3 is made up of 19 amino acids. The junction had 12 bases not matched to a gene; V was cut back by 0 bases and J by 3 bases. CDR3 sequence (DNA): TGCAGCGTTGAAGAGGGGAGGGACAGGGGGCATGTGGTCAAAAACATTCAGTACTTC. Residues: CSVEEGRDRGHVVKNIQYF.

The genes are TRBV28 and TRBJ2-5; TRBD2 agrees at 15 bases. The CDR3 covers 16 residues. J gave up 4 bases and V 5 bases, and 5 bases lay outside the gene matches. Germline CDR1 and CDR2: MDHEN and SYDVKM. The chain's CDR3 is CASSPGLAGGLETQYF. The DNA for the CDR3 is TGTGCCAGCAGTCCGGGACTAGCGGGAGGACTAGAGACCCAGTACTTC.

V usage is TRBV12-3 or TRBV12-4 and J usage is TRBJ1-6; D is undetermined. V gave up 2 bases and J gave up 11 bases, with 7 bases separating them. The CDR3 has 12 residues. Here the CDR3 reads CASSLHGTPLHF. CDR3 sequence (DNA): TGTGCCAGCAGTTTACACGGTACACCCCTCCACTTT.

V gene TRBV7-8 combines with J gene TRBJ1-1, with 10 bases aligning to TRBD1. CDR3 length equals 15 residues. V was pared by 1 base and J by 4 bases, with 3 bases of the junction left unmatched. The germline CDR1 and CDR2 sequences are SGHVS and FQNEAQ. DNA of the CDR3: TGTGCCAGCAGCTTAGAAGGACAGGGGGGCACTGAAGCTTTCTTT. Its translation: CASSLEGQGGTEAFF.